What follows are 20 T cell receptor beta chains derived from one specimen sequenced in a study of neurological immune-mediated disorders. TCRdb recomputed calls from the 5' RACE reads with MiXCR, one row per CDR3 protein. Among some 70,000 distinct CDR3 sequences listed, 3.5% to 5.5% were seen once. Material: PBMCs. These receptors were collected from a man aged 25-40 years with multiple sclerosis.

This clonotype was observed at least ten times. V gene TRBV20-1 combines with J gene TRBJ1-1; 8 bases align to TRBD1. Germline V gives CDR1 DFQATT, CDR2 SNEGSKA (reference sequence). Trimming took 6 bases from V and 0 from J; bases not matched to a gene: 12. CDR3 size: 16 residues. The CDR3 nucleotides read TGCAGTGCCAAACCTATTGACAGGGGACTGAACACTGAAGCTTTCTTT. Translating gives CSAKPIDRGLNTEAFF.

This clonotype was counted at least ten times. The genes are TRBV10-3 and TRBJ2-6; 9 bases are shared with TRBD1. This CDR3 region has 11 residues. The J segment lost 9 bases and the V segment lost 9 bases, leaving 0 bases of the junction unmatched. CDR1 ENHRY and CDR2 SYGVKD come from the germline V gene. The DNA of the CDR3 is TGTGCCATGGGACAGGGCAACGTCCTGACTTTC. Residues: CAMGQGNVLTF.

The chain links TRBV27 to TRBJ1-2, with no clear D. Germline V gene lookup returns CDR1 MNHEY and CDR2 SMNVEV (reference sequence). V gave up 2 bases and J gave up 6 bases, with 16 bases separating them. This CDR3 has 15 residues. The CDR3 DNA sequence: TGTGCCAGCAGTTTAATACCGGGGTCGTCAGATGGCTACACCTTC. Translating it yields CASSLIPGSSDGYTF.

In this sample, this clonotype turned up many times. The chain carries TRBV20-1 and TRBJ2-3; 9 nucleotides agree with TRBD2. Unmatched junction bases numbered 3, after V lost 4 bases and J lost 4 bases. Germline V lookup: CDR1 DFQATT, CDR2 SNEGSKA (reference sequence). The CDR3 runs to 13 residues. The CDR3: CSANKRGADTQYF. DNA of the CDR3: TGCAGTGCTAACAAGCGGGGGGCAGATACGCAGTATTTT.

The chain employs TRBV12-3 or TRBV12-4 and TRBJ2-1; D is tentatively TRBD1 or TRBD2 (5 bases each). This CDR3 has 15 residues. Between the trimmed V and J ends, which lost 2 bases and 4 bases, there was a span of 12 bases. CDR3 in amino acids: CASSLTGASYNEQFF. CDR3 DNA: TGTGCCAGCAGTTTAACCGGGGCCAGTTACAATGAGCAGTTCTTC.

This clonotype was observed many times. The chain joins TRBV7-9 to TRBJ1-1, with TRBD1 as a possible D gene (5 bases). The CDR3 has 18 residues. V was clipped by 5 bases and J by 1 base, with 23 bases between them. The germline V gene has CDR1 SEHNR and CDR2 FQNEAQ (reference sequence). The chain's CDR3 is CASSGKGTSRRRNTEAFF. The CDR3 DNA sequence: TGTGCCAGCAGCGGAAAAGGGACCTCCAGACGTCGGAACACTGAAGCTTTCTTT. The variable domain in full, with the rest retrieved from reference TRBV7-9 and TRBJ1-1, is DTGVSQNPRHKITKRGQNVTFRCDPISEHNRLYWYRQTLGQGPEFLTYFQNEAQLEKSRLLSDRFSAERPKGSFSTLEIQRTEQGDSAMYLCASSGKGTSRRRNTEAFFGQGTRLTVV.

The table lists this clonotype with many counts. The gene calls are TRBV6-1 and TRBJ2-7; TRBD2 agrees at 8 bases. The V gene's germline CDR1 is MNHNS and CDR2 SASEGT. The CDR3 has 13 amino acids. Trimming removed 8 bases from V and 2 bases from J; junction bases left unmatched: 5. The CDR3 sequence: CASPREGTYEQYV. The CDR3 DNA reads TGTGCCAGCCCTCGGGAGGGCACCTACGAGCAGTACGTC.

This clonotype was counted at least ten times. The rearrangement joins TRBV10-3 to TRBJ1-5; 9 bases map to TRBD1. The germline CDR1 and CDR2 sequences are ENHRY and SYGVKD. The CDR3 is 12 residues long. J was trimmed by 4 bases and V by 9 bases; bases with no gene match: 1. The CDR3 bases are TGTGCCATTGGACAGGGGAATCAGCCCCAGCATTTT. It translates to CAIGQGNQPQHF.

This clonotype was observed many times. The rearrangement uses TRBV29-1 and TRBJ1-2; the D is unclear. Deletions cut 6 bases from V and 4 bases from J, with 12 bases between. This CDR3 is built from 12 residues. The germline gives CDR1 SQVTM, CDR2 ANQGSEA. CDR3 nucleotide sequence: TGCAGCGTGGTAGGGCCTGGCTATGGCTACACCTTC. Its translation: CSVVGPGYGYTF.

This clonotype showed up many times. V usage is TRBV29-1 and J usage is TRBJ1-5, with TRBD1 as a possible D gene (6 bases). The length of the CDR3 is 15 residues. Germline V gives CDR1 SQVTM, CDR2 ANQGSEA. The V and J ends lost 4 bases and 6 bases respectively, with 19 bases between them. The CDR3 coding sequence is TGCAGCGTTGGAAATGGGACATCGGGATTTCAGCCCCAGCATTTT. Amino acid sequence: CSVGNGTSGFQPQHF.

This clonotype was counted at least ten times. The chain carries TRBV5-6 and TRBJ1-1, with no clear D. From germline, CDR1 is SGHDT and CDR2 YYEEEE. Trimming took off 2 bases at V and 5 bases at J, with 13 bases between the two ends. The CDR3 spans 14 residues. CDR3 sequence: CASSFLNTRTEAFF. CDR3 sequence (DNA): TGTGCCAGCAGCTTTCTTAATACTCGGACTGAAGCTTTCTTT.

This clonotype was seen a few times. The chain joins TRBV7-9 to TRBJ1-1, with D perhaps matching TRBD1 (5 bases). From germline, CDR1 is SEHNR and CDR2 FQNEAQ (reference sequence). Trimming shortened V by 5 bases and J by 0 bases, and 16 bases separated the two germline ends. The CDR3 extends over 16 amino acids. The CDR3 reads CASSRRDGLMNTEAFF. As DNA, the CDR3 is TGTGCCAGCAGCCGCCGGGACGGATTAATGAACACTGAAGCTTTCTTT.

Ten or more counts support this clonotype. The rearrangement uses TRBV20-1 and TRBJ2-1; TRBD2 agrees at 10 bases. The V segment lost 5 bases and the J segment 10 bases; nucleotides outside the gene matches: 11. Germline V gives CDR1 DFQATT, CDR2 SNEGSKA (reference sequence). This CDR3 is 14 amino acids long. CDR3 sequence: CSAYTGLAPNEQFF. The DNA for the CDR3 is TGCAGTGCTTATACGGGACTAGCGCCGAACGAGCAGTTCTTC.

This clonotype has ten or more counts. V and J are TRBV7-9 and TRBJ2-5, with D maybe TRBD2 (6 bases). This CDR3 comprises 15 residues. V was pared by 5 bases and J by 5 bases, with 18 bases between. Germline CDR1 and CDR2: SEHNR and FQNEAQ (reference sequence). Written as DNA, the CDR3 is TGTGCCAGCAGCCCAGAACGAAGCGGGCGGGAGACCCAGTACTTC. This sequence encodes CASSPERSGRETQYF.

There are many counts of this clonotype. The CDR3 loop reads CASNRENYNEQFF. CDR3 in DNA: TGCGCCAGCAACAGGGAAAATTACAATGAGCAGTTCTTC. The chain has TRBV5-1 and TRBJ2-1; perhaps TRBD1 as D (6 bases). The CDR3 totals 13 residues. V lost 6 bases and J 4 bases, leaving 11 bases between the germline ends. Germline values: CDR1 SGHRS, CDR2 YFSETQ.

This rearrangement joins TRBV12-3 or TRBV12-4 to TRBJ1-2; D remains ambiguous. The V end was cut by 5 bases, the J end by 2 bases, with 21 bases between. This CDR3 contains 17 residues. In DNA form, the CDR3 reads TGTGCCAGCAGTACTAGCGCGCCCCAGCATGTAAACTATGGCTACACCTTC. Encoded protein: CASSTSAPQHVNYGYTF.

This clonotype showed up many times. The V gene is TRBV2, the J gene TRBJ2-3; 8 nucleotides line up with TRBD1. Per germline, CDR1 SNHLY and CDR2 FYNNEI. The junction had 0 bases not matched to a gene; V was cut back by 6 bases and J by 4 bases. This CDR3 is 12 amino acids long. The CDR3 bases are TGTGCCAGCAGGGACAGGGCAGATACGCAGTATTTT. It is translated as CASRDRADTQYF.

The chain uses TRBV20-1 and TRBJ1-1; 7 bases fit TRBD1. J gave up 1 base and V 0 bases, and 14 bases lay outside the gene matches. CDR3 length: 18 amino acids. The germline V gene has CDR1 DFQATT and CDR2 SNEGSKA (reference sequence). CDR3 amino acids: CSARDPPPQGIGNTEAFF. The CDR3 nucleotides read TGCAGTGCTAGAGATCCGCCCCCACAGGGGATCGGGAACACTGAAGCTTTCTTT.

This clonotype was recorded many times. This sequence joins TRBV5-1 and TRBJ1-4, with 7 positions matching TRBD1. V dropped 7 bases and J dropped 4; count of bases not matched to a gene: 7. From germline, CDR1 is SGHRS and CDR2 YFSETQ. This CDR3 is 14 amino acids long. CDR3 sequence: CASRRDSGNEKLFF. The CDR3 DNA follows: TGCGCCAGCCGCCGGGACAGCGGTAATGAAAAACTGTTTTTT.

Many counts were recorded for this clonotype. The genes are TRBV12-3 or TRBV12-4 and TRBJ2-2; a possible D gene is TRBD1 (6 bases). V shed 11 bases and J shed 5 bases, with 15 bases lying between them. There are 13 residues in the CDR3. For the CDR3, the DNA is TGTGCCCTGTCAAACAGGGATACCGGGGAGCTGTTTTTT. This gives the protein CALSNRDTGELFF.